Listed here are 11 T cell receptor beta chains from one sample, sequenced in a study of shared clonotypes between healthy human individuals. TCRdb keeps only in-frame clones here, not all; method: immunoSEQ multiplex PCR. This sample carries some 1,900,000 clones, about 95% of them seen once, and the ten largest clones take 1% to 1.5%. Naive CD8 isolation took CD45RO-negative cells positively selected for CCR7 and excluded terminally differentiated effector memory CD45RA+ cells. Source material: naive CD8+ T cells sorted from blood. These receptors came from a young man in good health.

The chain is built from TRBV27 and TRBJ2-7; either TRBD1 or TRBD2 may fit D (5 bases each). V shed 6 bases and J shed 2 bases, with 20 bases lying between them. There are 16 residues in the CDR3. The V gene's germline CDR1 is MNHEY and CDR2 SMNVEV (reference sequence). The CDR3 reads CASRPSEGPLAYEQYF. The DNA for the CDR3 is TGTGCCAGCAGACCTTCTGAGGGACCTCTAGCCTACGAGCAGTACTTC.

The chain uses TRBV6-1 and TRBJ2-7, with D unresolved. V was cut by 3 bases and J by 2 bases, with 17 bases left in between. The CDR3 sequence is 16 residues long. Germline assignment: CDR1 MNHNS and CDR2 SASEGT. This CDR3 reads CASSDRLSQLTYEQYF. In DNA form, the CDR3 reads TGTGCCAGCAGTGACCGCCTATCCCAACTAACCTACGAGCAGTACTTC.

CDR3 in DNA: TGTGCCATCAGTGATCAAGAGGAGTTCTCCTACGAGCAGTACTTC. Its protein is CAISDQEEFSYEQYF. The chain uses TRBV10-3 and TRBJ2-7; no definite D call. The CDR3 totals 15 residues. V lost 3 bases to trimming and J lost 0 bases, with 12 bases between them. The germline CDR1 and CDR2 sequences are ENHRY and SYGVKD.

The chain combines TRBV28 with TRBJ2-6, with D possibly TRBD1 on 6 matching bases. The CDR3 has 19 amino acids. The V gene lost 2 bases and the J gene lost 1 base, with 18 bases spanning the gap. Germline lookup yields CDR1 MDHEN and CDR2 SYDVKM. CDR3 amino acids: CASSLPPDRLSSGANVLTF. CDR3 DNA: TGTGCCAGCAGTTTACCTCCTGACAGGCTCTCGTCTGGGGCCAACGTCCTGACTTTC.

About this clone itself: Other nucleotide sequences from this sample produce the same CDR3. The V and J genes are TRBV7-6 and TRBJ2-1; TRBD2 matches at 11 bases. This CDR3 contains 15 residues. V was clipped by 1 base and J by 4 bases; unmatched bases: 0. CDR1 and CDR2 from the germline V gene are SGHVS and FNYEAQ. CDR3 nucleotides: TGTGCCAGCAGCTTAGGACTAGCGGGATACAATGAGCAGTTCTTC. Protein product: CASSLGLAGYNEQFF.

This rearrangement joins TRBV6-1 to TRBJ2-3, with D perhaps assigned TRBD1 or TRBD2 (5 bases each). Deletions cut 6 bases from V and 5 bases from J, with 15 bases between. Per germline, CDR1 MNHNS and CDR2 SASEGT. The CDR3 totals 14 residues. Here the CDR3 reads CASRARGTGDTQYF. In DNA form, the CDR3 reads TGTGCCAGCAGGGCCCGGGGCACAGGAGATACGCAGTATTTT.

The chain is built from TRBV11-2 and TRBJ1-3; D is possibly TRBD1 (6 bases). Trimming removed 2 bases at V and 5 bases at J, with 13 bases between. The CDR3 totals 15 residues. Germline V gives CDR1 SGHAT, CDR2 FQNNGV. The CDR3 loop is CASSLITQGRNTIYF. CDR3 nucleotide sequence: TGTGCCAGCAGCTTAATTACCCAGGGGAGAAACACCATATATTTT.

The rearrangement uses TRBV9 and TRBJ1-5; 7 bases line up with TRBD1. V lost 1 base, J lost 1 base, and 2 bases stayed unmatched. The CDR3 sequence is 15 residues long. Per the germline V gene, CDR1 is SGDLS and CDR2 is YYNGEE. CDR3: CASSVRDSSNQPQHF. As DNA, the CDR3 is TGTGCCAGCAGCGTACGGGACAGCAGCAATCAGCCCCAGCATTTT.

The CDR3: CASSNGPEAFF. CDR3 sequence (DNA): TGTGCCAGTAGTAACGGCCCTGAAGCTTTCTTT. The chain employs TRBV19 and TRBJ1-1; no definite D call. Germline V gene sequence: CDR1 LNHDA, CDR2 SQIVND (reference sequence). With 4 bases removed from V and 6 bases from J, the gap between germline ends came to 6 bases. There are 11 residues in the CDR3.

CDR3 residues: CASSFNEGLDTIYF. The CDR3 bases are TGTGCCAGCAGTTTCAATGAGGGTTTAGACACCATATATTTT. The chain links TRBV6-5 to TRBJ1-3; D unresolved. Trimming left V 4 bases short and J 8 bases short, with 15 bases between. The germline gives CDR1 MNHEY, CDR2 SVGAGI. This CDR3 contains 14 residues.

The chain links TRBV11-1 to TRBJ1-1, with TRBD1 matching 8 bases. CDR1 is SGHAT and CDR2 is FQDESV in the germline V gene (reference sequence). This CDR3 region has 14 residues. J lost 4 bases, V lost 5 bases, and 6 bases had no gene match. In DNA, the CDR3 is TGTGCCAGCAGCCCAGGGGGCTTGGGCACTGAAGCTTTCTTT. The encoded protein is CASSPGGLGTEAFF. Supplemented by reference TRBV11-1 and TRBJ1-1, the full variable domain reads EAEVAQSPRYKITEKSQAVAFWCDPISGHATLYWYRQILGQGPELLVQFQDESVVDDSQLPKDRFSAERLKGVDSTLKIQPAELGDSAMYLCASSPGGLGTEAFFGQGTRLTVV.